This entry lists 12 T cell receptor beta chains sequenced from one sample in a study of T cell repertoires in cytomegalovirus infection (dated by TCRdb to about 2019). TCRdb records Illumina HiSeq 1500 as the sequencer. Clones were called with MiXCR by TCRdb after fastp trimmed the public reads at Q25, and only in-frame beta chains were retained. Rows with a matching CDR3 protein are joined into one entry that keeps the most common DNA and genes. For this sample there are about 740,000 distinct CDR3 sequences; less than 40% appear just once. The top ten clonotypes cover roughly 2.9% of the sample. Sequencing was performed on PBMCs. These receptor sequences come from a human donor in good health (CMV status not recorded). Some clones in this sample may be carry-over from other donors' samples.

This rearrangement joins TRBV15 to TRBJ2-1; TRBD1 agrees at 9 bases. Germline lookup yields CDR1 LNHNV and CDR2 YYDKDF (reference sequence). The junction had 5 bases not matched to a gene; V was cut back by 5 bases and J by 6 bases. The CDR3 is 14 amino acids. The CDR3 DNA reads TGTGCCACCAGCCGGGACAGGGCTCCCAATGAGCAGTTCTTC. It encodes CATSRDRAPNEQFF. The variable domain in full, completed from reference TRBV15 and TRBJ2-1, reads DAMVIQNPRYQVTQFGKPVTLSCSQTLNHNVMYWYQQKSSQAPKLLFHYYDKDFNNEADTPDNFQSRRPNTSFCFLDIRSPGLGDTAMYLCATSRDRAPNEQFFGPGTRLTVL.

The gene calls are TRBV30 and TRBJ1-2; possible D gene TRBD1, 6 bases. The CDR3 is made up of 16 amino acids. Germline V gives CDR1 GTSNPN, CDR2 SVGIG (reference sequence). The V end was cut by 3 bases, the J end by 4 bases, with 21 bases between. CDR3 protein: CAWSTWEQGKRYGYTF. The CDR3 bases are TGTGCCTGGAGCACCTGGGAACAGGGCAAGCGCTATGGCTACACCTTC.

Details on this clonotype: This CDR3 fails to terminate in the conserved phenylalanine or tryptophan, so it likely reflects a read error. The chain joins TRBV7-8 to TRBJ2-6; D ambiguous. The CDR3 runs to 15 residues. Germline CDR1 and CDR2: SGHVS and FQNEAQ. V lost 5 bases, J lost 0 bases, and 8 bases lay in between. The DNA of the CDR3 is TGTGCCAGCAGCCGACGGGCCTCTGGGGCCAACGTCCTGACTTTA. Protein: CASSRRASGANVLTL.

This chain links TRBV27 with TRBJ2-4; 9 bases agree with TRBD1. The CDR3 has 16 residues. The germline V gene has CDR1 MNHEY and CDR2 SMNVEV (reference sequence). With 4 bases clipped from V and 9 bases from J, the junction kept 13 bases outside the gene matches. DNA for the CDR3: TGTGCCAGCAGTTCACAGGGGGCGGCCGGGTGGGGCATTCAGTACTTC. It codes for CASSSQGAAGWGIQYF.

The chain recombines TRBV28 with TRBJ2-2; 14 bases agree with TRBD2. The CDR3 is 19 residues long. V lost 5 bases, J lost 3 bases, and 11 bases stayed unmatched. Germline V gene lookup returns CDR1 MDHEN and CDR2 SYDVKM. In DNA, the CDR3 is TGTGCCAGCAGTCCTTCCGGGACTAGCGGGAGATTCCACACCGGGGAGCTGTTTTTT. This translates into CASSPSGTSGRFHTGELFF.

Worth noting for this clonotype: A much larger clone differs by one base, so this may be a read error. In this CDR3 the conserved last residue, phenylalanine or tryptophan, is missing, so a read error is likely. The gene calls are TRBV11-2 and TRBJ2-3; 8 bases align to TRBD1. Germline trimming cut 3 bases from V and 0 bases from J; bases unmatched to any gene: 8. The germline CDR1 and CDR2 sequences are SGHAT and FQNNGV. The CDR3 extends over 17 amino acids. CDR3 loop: CASSFSTTGGSTDTQYL. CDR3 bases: TGTGCCAGCAGCTTTAGTACAACAGGGGGTAGCACAGATACGCAGTATTTG.

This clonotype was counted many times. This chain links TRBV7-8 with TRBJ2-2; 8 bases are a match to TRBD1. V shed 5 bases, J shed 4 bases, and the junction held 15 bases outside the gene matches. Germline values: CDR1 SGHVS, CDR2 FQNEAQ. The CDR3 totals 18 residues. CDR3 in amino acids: CASSQLKRQGRPTGELFF. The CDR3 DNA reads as TGTGCCAGCAGCCAATTAAAACGACAGGGGAGGCCCACCGGGGAGCTGTTTTTT.

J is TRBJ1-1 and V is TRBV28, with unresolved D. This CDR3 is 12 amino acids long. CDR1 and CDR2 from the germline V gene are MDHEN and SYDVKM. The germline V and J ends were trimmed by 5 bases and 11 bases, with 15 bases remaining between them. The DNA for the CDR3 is TGTGCCAGCAGTATCTACTCTCTATCTGCTTTCTTT. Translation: CASSIYSLSAFF.

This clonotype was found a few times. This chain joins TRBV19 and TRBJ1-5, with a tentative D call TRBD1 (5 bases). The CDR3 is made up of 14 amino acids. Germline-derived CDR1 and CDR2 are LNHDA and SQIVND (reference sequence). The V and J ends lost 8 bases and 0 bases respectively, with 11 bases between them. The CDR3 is CASWGTYSNQPQHF. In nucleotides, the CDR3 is TGTGCCAGTTGGGGCACCTATAGCAATCAGCCCCAGCATTTT.

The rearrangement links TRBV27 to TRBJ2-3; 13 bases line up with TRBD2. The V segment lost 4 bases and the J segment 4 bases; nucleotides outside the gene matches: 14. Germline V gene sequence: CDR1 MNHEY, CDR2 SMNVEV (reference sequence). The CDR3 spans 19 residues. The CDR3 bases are TGTGCCAGCAGTTCCCCTCGGGGACTAGCGGGACGGGGGTCAGATACGCAGTATTTT. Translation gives CASSSPRGLAGRGSDTQYF.

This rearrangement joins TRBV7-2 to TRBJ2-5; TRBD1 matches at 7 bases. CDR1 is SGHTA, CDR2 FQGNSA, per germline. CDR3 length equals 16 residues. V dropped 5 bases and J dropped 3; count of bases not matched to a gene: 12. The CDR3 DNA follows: TGTGCCAGCAGCCAACGGACAGGACTTCGGAAAGAGACCCAGTACTTC. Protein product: CASSQRTGLRKETQYF.

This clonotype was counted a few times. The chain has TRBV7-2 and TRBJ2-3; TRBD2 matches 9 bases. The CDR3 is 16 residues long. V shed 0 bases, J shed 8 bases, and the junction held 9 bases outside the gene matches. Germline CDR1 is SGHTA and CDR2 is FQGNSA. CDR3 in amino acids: CASSLARSGSSGTQYF. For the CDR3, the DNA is TGTGCCAGCAGCTTAGCGCGTAGCGGGAGTTCCGGTACGCAGTATTTT.